This TCR beta chain comes out of a study of blood T cell repertoires in COVID-19. Study-level information: COVID-19 samples, acute and convalescent, were from the United States, Italy and Spain.

The CDR3 has 14 amino acids. Germline-derived CDR1 and CDR2 are LNHDA and SQIVND (reference sequence). Losses at the gene ends were 2 bases for V and 6 bases for J; bases not matched to a gene: 5. In the original workflow: Amplified reference gene primers provided the basis for estimating nucleated cell counts. The table came from immunoSEQ multiplex PCR; TCRdb's copy has only in-frame clones and leaves some out. V and J calls and clone size are given by that table; D and trimming were obtained from the DNA. The sample gives 50,000 or so clones, around 90% of which show up once; 10% to 15% is in the top ten. This clone was seen a single time.

The sequence was obtained from an elderly man with acute or convalescent COVID-19. This chain links TRBV19 with TRBJ1-1; 8 nucleotides match TRBD1. Material: peripheral blood. CDR3 in DNA: TGTGCCAGTAGTATACAGGGGGCTCGGTCTGAAGCTTTCTTT. This codes for CASSIQGARSEAFF.